The TCR beta chain described here comes from a study of T cell repertoires in cytomegalovirus infection. Study at large: From public TCR beta signatures came an indication of both CMV infection and matching HLA type. Findings and limits, study-wide: The cumulative frequency of public TCR beta families distinguished individuals who carried CMV together with the relevant HLA. HLA-C-restricted CMV clonotypes gave the most frequent clonotype in two of eight donors.

As concerns this clonotype: Its antigen is not known.

TCRdb re-analysed the reads in MiXCR, keeping a single row per CDR3 protein. The data contain approximately 990,000 distinct CDR3 sequences, under 40% of them seen just once; the ten biggest clones take up roughly an eighth. V gave up 8 bases and J gave up 5 bases, with 5 bases separating them. There are 10 residues in the CDR3. The chain is built from TRBV12-3 or TRBV12-4 and TRBJ2-3; D gene unclear. The receptor was derived from a human donor in good health (CMV status not recorded). Some clones in this sample may be carry-over from other donors' samples. Material: cultured CD8+ T cells from PBMCs, obtained from culture after CMV antigen stimulation. CDR3 in DNA: TGTGCCAGCGCTGGAGATACGCAGTATTTT. As protein: CASAGDTQYF.